The present TCR beta chain was sequenced within a study of blood T cell repertoires in COVID-19. Looking at the study overall: Sites in the United States, Italy and Spain provided acute and convalescent COVID-19 samples. From T cells, B-cell-depleted T cells, or PBMCs came the material, which was cDNA or gDNA.

The authors' processing: Estimation of nucleated cell counts relied on the amplification of reference gene primers. Only in-frame clones appear in the TCRdb table, and some are missing; sequencing was by immunoSEQ multiplex PCR. The D gene and trimming were derived from the DNA, and the V and J assignments and clone size from that table. The sample holds 75,000 to 100,000 clones, about 88% seen once. J was trimmed by 0 bases and V by 3 bases; bases with no gene match: 0. CDR1 ENHRY and CDR2 SYGVKD come from the germline V gene. This CDR3 has 14 amino acids. This clone appeared a single time. The TCR sequence derives from a man aged 80 or over with acute or convalescent COVID-19. V usage is TRBV10-3 and J usage is TRBJ2-7, with 9 nucleotides matching TRBD2. The sample consisted of peripheral blood. The CDR3 sequence is CAISELAGSYEQYF. The CDR3 DNA reads as TGTGCCATCAGTGAACTAGCGGGCTCCTACGAGCAGTACTTC.